This T cell receptor beta chain was profiled in a study of blood T cell repertoires in COVID-19. Looking at the study overall: Specimens from acute and convalescent COVID-19 originated in the United States, Italy and Spain. The cDNA or gDNA used as material had been derived from T cells, B-cell-depleted T cells, or PBMCs.

In assigning cohorts, the study relied on participant-reported clinical history. Recovered participants had two consecutive negative NP/OP PCR tests, healthcare professional clearance, or symptom resolution. Measured with immunoSEQ multiplex PCR; TCRdb has only the in-frame clones, and not every one. The data show more than 450,000 clones, 75% to 90% seen once. The V gene lost 4 bases and the J gene lost 1 base, with 13 bases spanning the gap. Germline-derived CDR1 and CDR2 are SGDLS and YYNGEE. The CDR3 spans 15 residues. This clonotype was sampled from a woman aged 18-29 years who had recovered from COVID-19. This sequence joins TRBV9 and TRBJ2-3; TRBD2 is a possible D gene (6 bases). Sequencing input: PBMCs or T cells enriched from blood (not recorded which). CDR3 nucleotide sequence: TGTGCCAGCAGCCTGGAGGGGCTGGGCACAGATACGCAGTATTTT. Translating gives CASSLEGLGTDTQYF. The full variable domain, its missing parts supplied by reference TRBV9 and TRBJ2-3, is DSGVTQTPKHLITATGQRVTLRCSPRSGDLSVYWYQQSLDQGLQFLIQYYNGEERAKGNILERFSAQQFPDLHSELNLSSLELGDSALYFCASSLEGLGTDTQYFGPGTRLTVL.